Listed below are T cell receptor beta chains from one sample, sequenced in a study of cytomegalovirus exposure and HLA in healthy donors. The table came from immunoSEQ multiplex PCR; TCRdb's copy has only in-frame clones and leaves some out. The specimen's table records 65,000 to 95,000 clones. The specimen sequenced was PBMCs. The source is a female donor in good health and CMV-seropositive. Both conserved end residues are trimmed from each CDR3.

V gene,CDR3 protein
TRBV7-2,ASSLITGGYNEQF
TRBV4-3,ASSHTSDWRGITDTQY
TRBV5-1,ASSLGWGEMNTEAF
TRBV6-5,ASSYEGFQPQH
TRBV7-6,ASSLGLVAGGTDTQY
TRBV5-1,ASSLDGQGAGETQY
TRBV6-1,ASRSGGDYGYT
TRBV4-3,ASSQDLKGPKNIQY
TRBV7-9,ASSPQGAGNIQY
TRBV30,AWSPSGRTFINQPQH
TRBV27,ASSPRGKYEQY
TRBV19,ASSIQRRQPQH
TRBV18,ASSLTETQY
TRBV28,ASRGGQTLVYT
TRBV27,ASSSDMPSTDTQY
TRBV19,ASSIQAGGYNEQF
TRBV11-3,ASSALAGPPYEQY
TRBV18,ASSPGRGGNQPQH
TRBV7-9,ASSLEGQGPLGQY
TRBV5-1,ASSPGLVGRNEQY
TRBV5-6,ASSLDRAYSPLH
TRBV5-6,ASSLGQVENMRYEQY
TRBV7-2,ASSSRGGTEAF
TRBV5-1,ASSLETGPPYGYT
TRBV28,ASSPSGAGVWSEQF
TRBV5-1,ASSLWTGALDEQY
TRBV28,ASREGLGQGTDTQY
TRBV4-1,ASSQDATSGRSGEQF
TRBV30,ARRGFGGETQY
TRBV5-1,ASSLGDRANEQY
TRBV27,ASSQGRGNQPQH
TRBV30,AWSQGAGGYT
TRBV18,ASSPILAGGANEQF
TRBV9,ASSVADRDWETQY
TRBV7-2,ASSLAMLAVEQY
TRBV9,ASSVGGRDRNEKLF
TRBV7-2,ASSLDRGWETQY
TRBV10-1,ASMAVLGEQY
TRBV9,ASSPLQGIVTEAF
TRBV6-5,ASSYFGTGTYEQY